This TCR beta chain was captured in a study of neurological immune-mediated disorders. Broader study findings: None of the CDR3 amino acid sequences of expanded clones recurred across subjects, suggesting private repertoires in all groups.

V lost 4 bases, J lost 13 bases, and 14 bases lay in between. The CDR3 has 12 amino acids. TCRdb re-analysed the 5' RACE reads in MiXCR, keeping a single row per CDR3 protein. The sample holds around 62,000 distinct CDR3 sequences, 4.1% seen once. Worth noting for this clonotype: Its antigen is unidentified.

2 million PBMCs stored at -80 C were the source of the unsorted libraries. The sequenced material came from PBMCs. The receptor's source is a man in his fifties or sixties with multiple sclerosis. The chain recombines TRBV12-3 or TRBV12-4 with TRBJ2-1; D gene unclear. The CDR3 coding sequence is TGTGCCAGCAGTTCGCTGGCCCTGATTCAGTTCTTC. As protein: CASSSLALIQFF.